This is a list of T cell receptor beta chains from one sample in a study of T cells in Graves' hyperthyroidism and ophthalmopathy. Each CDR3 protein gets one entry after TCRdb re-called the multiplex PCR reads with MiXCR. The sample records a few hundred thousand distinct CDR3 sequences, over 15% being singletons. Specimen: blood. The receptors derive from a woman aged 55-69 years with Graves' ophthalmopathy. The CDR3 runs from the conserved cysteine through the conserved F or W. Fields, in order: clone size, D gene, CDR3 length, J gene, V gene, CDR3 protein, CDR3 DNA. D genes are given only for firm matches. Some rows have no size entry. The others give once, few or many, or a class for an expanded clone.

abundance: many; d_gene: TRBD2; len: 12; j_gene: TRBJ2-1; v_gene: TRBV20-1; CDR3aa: CTGGGGSDEQFF; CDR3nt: TGCACCGGGGGTGGCGGGAGCGATGAGCAGTTCTTC
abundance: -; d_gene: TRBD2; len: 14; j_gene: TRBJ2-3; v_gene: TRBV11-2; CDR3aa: CASTLAGVADTQYF; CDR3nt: TGTGCCAGCACCCTAGCGGGAGTCGCAGATACGCAGTATTTT
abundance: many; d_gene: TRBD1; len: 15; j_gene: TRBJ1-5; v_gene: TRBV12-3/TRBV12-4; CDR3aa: CASSLGTGGGQPQHF; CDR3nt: TGTGCCAGCAGTTTAGGGACAGGGGGCGGTCAGCCCCAGCATTTT
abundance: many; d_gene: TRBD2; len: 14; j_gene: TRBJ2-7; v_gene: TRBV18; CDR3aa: CASHPTSGRGVQYF; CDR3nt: TGTGCCAGCCATCCGACTAGCGGGAGAGGTGTGCAGTACTTC
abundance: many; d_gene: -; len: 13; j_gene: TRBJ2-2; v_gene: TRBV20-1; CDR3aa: CSARRDNTGELFF; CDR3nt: TGCAGTGCACGGAGGGATAACACCGGGGAGCTGTTTTTT
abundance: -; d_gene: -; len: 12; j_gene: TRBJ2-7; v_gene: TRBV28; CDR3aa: CASSSFSYEQYF; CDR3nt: TGTGCCAGCAGTTCATTTTCCTACGAGCAGTACTTC
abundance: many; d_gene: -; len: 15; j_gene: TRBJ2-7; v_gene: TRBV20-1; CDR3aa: CSARDPGPTGTEQYF; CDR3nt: TGCAGTGCTAGAGACCCAGGACCGACGGGGACCGAGCAGTACTTC
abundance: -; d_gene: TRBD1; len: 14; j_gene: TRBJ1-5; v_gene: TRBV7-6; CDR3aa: CASSRQGFNQPQHF; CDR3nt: TGTGCCAGCAGCCGACAGGGTTTCAATCAGCCCCAGCATTTT
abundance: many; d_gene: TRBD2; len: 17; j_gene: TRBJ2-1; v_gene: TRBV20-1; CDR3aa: CSARDVMLAGGPVEQFF; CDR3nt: TGCAGTGCTAGAGACGTGATGTTAGCGGGGGGGCCTGTTGAGCAGTTCTTC
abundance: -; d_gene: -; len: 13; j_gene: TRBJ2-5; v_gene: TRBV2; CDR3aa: CATKWTAIETQYF; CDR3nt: TGTGCCACCAAATGGACCGCAATAGAGACCCAGTACTTC
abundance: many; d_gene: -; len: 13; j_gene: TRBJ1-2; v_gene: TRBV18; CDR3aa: CASSPDTGFGYTF; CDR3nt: TGTGCCAGCTCACCAGATACAGGGTTTGGCTACACCTTC
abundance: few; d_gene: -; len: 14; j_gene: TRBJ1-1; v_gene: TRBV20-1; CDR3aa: CSARDLGFSREAFF; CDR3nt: TGCAGTGCTAGAGATCTCGGATTCAGCCGGGAAGCTTTCTTT
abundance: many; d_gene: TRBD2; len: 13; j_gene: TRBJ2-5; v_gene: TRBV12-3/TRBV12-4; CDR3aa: CASSASGRETQYF; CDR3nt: TGTGCCAGCAGTGCTAGCGGGAGGGAGACCCAGTACTTC
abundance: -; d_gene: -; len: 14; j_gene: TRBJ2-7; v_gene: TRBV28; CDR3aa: CASSPDREGYEQYF; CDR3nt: TGTGCCAGCAGTCCAGACAGGGAGGGGTACGAGCAGTACTTC
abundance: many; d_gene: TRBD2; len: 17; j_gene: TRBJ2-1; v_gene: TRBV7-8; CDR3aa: CASSWGLAAPSYNEQFF; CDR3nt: TGTGCCAGCAGCTGGGGCCTAGCGGCGCCTTCCTACAATGAGCAGTTCTTC
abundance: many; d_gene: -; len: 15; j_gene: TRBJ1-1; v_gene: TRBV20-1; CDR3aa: CSAPNPGRYSTEAFF; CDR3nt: TGCAGTGCCCCGAACCCGGGCAGGTACAGCACTGAAGCTTTCTTT
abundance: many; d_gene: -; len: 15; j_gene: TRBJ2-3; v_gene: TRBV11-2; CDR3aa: CASSTGGLDTDTQYF; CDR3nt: TGTGCCAGCAGCACCGGCGGGTTGGACACAGATACGCAGTATTTT
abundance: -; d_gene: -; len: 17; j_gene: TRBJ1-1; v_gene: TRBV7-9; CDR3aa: CASSLGDGGRGGTEAFF; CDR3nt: TGTGCCAGCAGCTTAGGAGACGGGGGAAGGGGGGGCACTGAAGCTTTCTTT
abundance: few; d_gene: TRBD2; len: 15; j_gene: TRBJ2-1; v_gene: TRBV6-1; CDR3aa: CASSPGLAGDNEQFF; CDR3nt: TGTGCCAGCAGTCCTGGACTAGCGGGGGACAATGAGCAGTTCTTC
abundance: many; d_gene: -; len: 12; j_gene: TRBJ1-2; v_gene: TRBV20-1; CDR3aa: CSARDGSVGNTF; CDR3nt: TGCAGTGCTAGGGACGGTTCGGTAGGGAACACCTTC
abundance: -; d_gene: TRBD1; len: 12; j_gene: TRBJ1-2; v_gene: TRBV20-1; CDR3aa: CSAGTGSYGYTF; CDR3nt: TGCAGTGCTGGGACAGGGAGCTATGGCTACACCTTC
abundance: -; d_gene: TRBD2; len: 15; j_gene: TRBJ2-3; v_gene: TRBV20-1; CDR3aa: CSARDTLAGPDTQYF; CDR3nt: TGCAGTGCTAGAGATACCCTAGCGGGACCAGATACGCAGTATTTT
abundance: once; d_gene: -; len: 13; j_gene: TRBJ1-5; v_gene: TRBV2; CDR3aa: CASGVYSNQPQHF; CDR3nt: TGTGCCAGCGGTGTCTATAGCAATCAGCCCCAGCATTTT
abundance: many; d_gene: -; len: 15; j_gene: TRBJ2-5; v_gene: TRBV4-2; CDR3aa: CASSQGVRRQETQYF; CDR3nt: TGTGCCAGCAGCCAAGGTGTTAGACGGCAAGAGACCCAGTACTTC
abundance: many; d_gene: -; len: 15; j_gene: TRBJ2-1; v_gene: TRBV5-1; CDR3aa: CASSLLGSTYNEQFF; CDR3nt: TGCGCCAGCAGCTTGCTGGGGTCGACCTACAATGAGCAGTTCTTC
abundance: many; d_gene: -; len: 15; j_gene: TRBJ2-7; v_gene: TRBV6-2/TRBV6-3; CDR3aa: CASLLPTGRSYEQYF; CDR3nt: TGTGCCAGCCTTCTACCGACAGGCCGATCCTACGAGCAGTACTTC
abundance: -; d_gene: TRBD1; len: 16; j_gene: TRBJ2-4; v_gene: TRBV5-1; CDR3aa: CASSRDRAGPKNIQYF; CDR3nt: TGCGCCAGCAGTCGCGACAGGGCTGGCCCTAAAAACATTCAGTACTTC
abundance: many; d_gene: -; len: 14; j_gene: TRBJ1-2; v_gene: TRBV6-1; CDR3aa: CASSETGRNYGYTF; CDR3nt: TGTGCCAGCAGCGAGACAGGTCGAAACTATGGCTACACCTTC
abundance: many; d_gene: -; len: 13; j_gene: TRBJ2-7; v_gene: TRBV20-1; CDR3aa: CSARFTSSYEQYF; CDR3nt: TGCAGTGCTAGATTTACGAGCTCCTACGAGCAGTACTTC
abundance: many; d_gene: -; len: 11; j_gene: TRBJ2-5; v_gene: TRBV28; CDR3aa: CASRREKTQYF; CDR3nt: TGTGCCAGCCGTAGGGAAAAGACCCAGTACTTC
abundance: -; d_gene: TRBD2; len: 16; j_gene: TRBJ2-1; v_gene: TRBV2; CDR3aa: CASSLGTSGIGVEQFF; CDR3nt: TGTGCCAGCAGCCTGGGGACTAGCGGGATTGGTGTTGAGCAGTTCTTC
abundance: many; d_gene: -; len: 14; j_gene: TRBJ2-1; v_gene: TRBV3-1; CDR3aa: CASSQVGIDNEQFF; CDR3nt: TGTGCCAGCAGCCAAGTGGGAATAGACAATGAGCAGTTCTTC
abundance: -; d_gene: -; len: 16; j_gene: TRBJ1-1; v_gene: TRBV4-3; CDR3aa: CASSQDRTESNTEAFF; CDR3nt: TGCGCCAGCAGCCAAGACCGGACGGAGTCGAACACTGAAGCTTTCTTT
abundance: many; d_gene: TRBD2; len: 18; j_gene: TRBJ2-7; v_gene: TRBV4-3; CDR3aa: CASSQEPPTSGHGYEQYF; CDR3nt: TGCGCCAGCAGCCAAGAGCCCCCGACTAGCGGGCACGGTTACGAGCAGTACTTC
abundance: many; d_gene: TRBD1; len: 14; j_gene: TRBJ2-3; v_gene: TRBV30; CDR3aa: CAWSPGQGTDTQYF; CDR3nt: TGTGCCTGGAGTCCGGGACAGGGAACAGATACGCAGTATTTT
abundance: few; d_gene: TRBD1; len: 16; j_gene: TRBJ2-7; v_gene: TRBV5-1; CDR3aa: CASSPGTGGIPDEQYF; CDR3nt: TGCGCCAGCAGCCCTGGGACAGGGGGCATCCCAGACGAGCAGTACTTC
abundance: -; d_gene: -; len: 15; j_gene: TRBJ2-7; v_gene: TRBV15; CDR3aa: CATSRRQLPDYEQYF; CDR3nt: TGTGCCACCAGCAGAAGACAGCTACCAGACTACGAGCAGTACTTC
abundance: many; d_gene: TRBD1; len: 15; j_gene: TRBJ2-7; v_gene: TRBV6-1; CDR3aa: CASSRTGQAIYEQYF; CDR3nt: TGTGCCAGCAGTAGGACGGGACAGGCGATCTACGAGCAGTACTTC
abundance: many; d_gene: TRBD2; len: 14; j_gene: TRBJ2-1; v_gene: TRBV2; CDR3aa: CASIRGGAYNEQFF; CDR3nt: TGTGCCAGCATTCGGGGAGGGGCCTACAATGAGCAGTTCTTC
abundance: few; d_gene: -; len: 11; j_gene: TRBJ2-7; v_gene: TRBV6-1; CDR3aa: CASLDNYEQYF; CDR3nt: TGTGCCAGCCTAGACAACTACGAGCAGTACTTC
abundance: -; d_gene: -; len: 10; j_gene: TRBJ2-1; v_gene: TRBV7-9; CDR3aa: CANQNNEQFF; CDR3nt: TGTGCCAACCAAAACAATGAGCAGTTCTTC
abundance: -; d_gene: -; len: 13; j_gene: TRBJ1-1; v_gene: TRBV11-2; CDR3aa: CASISGRFTEAFF; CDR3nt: TGTGCCAGCATCTCGGGACGGTTCACTGAAGCTTTCTTT
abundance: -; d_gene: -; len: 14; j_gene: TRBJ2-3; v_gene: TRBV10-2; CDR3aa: CASSEYVAADTQYF; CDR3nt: TGCGCCAGCAGTGAGTATGTGGCGGCAGATACGCAGTATTTT
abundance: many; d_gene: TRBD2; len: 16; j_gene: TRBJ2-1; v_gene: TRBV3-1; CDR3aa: CASSQELAGGLNEQFF; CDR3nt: TGTGCCAGCAGCCAGGAACTAGCGGGAGGTCTCAATGAGCAGTTCTTC
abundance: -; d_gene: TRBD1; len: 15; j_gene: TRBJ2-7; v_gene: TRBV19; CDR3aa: CASSIDQGDVNEQYF; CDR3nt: TGTGCCAGTAGTATAGATCAGGGGGACGTGAACGAGCAGTACTTC
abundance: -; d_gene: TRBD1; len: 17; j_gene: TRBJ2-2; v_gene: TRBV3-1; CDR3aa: CASTPSSGTGNTGELFF; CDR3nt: TGTGCCAGCACCCCAAGCTCCGGGACAGGGAACACCGGGGAGCTGTTTTTT
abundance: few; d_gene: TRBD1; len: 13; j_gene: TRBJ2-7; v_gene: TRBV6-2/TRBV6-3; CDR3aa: CASSGQGRREQYF; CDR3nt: TGTGCCAGCAGCGGACAGGGCAGGCGGGAGCAGTACTTC
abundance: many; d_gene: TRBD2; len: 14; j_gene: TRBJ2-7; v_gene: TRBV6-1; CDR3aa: CASSKGEGRGEQYF; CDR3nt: TGTGCCAGCAGTAAAGGGGAGGGCCGTGGAGAGCAGTACTTC
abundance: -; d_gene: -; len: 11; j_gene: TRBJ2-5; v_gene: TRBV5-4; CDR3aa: CASAGKETQYF; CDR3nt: TGTGCCAGCGCAGGGAAAGAGACCCAGTACTTC
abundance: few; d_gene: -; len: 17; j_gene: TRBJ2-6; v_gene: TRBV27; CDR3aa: CASSPRGTLSGANVLTF; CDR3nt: TGTGCCAGCAGTCCCAGGGGAACCCTCTCTGGGGCCAACGTCCTGACTTTC
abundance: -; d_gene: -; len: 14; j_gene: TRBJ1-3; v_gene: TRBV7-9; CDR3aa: CASSSTESGNTIYF; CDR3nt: TGTGCCAGCAGCTCCACGGAATCTGGAAACACCATATATTTT
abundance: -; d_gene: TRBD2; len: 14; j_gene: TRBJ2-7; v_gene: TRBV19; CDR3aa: CASSSEAGIYEQYF; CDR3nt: TGTGCCAGTAGTTCGGAAGCGGGAATCTACGAGCAGTACTTC
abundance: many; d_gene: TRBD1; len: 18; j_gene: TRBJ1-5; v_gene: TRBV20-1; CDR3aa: CSARDWTQGEASNQPQHF; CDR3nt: TGCAGTGCTAGAGATTGGACACAGGGGGAGGCTAGCAATCAGCCCCAGCATTTT
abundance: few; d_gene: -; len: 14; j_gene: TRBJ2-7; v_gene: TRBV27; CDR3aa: CASSLVGAFYEQYF; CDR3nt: TGTGCCAGCAGTTTAGTAGGGGCTTTCTACGAGCAGTACTTC
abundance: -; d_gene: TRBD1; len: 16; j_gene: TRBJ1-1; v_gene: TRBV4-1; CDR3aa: CASSQGAGGADTEAFF; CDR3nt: TGCGCCAGCAGCCAAGGGGCAGGGGGCGCGGACACTGAAGCTTTCTTT
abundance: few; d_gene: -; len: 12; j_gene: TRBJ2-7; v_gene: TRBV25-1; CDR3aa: CASSATPYEQYF; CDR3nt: TGTGCCAGCAGCGCCACCCCCTACGAGCAGTACTTC
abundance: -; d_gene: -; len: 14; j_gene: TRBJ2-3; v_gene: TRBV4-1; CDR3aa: CASSQDTGLDTQYF; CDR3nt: TGCGCCAGCAGCCAAGATACAGGGTTAGATACGCAGTATTTT
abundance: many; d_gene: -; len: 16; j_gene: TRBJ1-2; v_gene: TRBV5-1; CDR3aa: CASSFEGTSSTYGYTF; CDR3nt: TGCGCCAGCAGCTTCGAGGGGACAAGCTCCACCTATGGCTACACCTTC
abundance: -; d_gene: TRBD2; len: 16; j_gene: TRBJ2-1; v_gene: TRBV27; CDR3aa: CASSLAVSGGRNEQFF; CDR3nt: TGTGCCAGCAGTTTAGCGGTTAGCGGGGGTAGGAATGAGCAGTTCTTC